These 13 T cell receptor beta chains share one sample of origin, sequenced in a study of PD-L1 blockade in urothelial cancer. Regarding time point: peripheral blood 6 weeks after treatment start. Here immunoSEQ multiplex PCR was the method, and the copy in TCRdb shows in-frame clones only, minus some. This table has some 120,000 clones, 80% to 90% appearing once. The sample in question was PBMCs, obtained around atezolizumab (anti-PD-L1) treatment. Every receptor here comes from a man in his 60s with urothelial cancer.

The chain uses TRBV10-3 and TRBJ1-5; the D gene is possibly TRBD1 (5 bases). V was cut by 0 bases and J by 7 bases, with 10 bases left in between. The CDR3 length is 14 residues. Germline V gives CDR1 ENHRY, CDR2 SYGVKD. The CDR3 DNA follows: TGTGCCATCAGTGAGTCTGCGGGGGAACAGCCCCAGCATTTT. Amino acids: CAISESAGEQPQHF.

V usage is TRBV7-2 and J usage is TRBJ2-7, with 9 positions matching TRBD1. V lost 4 bases to trimming and J lost 4 bases; unmatched junction nucleotides: 8. The CDR3 is 15 residues long. Germline loops: CDR1 SGHTA, CDR2 FQGNSA. In DNA, the CDR3 is TGTGCCAGCAGCTCTGGACAGGGGAATGTGTACGAGCAGTACTTC. Its protein product is CASSSGQGNVYEQYF.

The gene calls are TRBV11-3 and TRBJ2-1, with a tentative D call TRBD1 (6 bases). CDR3 size: 14 residues. Germline CDR1 is SGHNT and CDR2 is YENEEA. V was pared by 4 bases and J by 7 bases, with 14 bases between. CDR3: CASSSALQGNEQFF. The CDR3 bases are TGTGCCAGCAGCTCGGCTCTACAGGGAAATGAGCAGTTCTTC.

This clone came up once. The chain is built from TRBV7-9 and TRBJ2-1; 8 bases align to TRBD2. Per the germline V gene, CDR1 is SEHNR and CDR2 is FQNEAQ (reference sequence). CDR3 length: 15 amino acids. Losses at the gene ends were 5 bases for V and 5 bases for J; bases not matched to a gene: 8. The CDR3 DNA reads as TGTGCCAGCAGCCCCCGGGGAGCGGGAGACAATGAGCAGTTCTTC. It encodes CASSPRGAGDNEQFF.

The gene calls are TRBV19 and TRBJ2-1, with 9 bases lining up with TRBD2. This CDR3 is 20 amino acids long. CDR1 LNHDA and CDR2 SQIVND come from the germline V gene (reference sequence). The junction had 22 bases not matched to a gene; V was cut back by 4 bases and J by 6 bases. The CDR3 protein is CASSSISGGGGATLSNEQFF. Written as DNA, the CDR3 is TGTGCCAGTAGTAGTATAAGTGGGGGCGGGGGGGCGACCCTAAGCAATGAGCAGTTCTTC.

The rearrangement uses TRBV6-6 and TRBJ2-5; D remains ambiguous. The CDR3 loop spans 15 amino acids. CDR1 and CDR2 (germline): MNHNY, SVGAGI (reference sequence). V lost 4 bases and J lost 0, with 12 bases in between. The CDR3 is CASSSPVAYQETQYF. CDR3 bases: TGTGCCAGCAGTTCCCCAGTGGCTTACCAAGAGACCCAGTACTTC.

The chain couples TRBV7-9 to TRBJ1-6, with a weak D call TRBD1 (5 bases). With 1 base removed from V and 7 bases from J, the gap between germline ends came to 8 bases. The germline V gene encodes CDR1 SEHNR and CDR2 FQNEAQ (reference sequence). The CDR3 covers 14 residues. Here the CDR3 reads CASSLGQINSPLHF. The CDR3 DNA follows: TGTGCCAGCAGCTTAGGACAGATAAATTCACCCCTCCACTTT.

Here the CDR3 reads CASSLTGAMNTEAFF. Written as DNA, the CDR3 is TGTGCCAGCAGCTTAACGGGGGCGATGAACACTGAAGCTTTCTTT. This rearrangement joins TRBV7-3 to TRBJ1-1; maybe TRBD1 (6 bases). The length of the CDR3 is 15 residues. CDR1 and CDR2 (germline): SGHTA, FQGTGA. Trimming shortened V by 0 bases and J by 0 bases, and 8 bases separated the two germline ends.

This chain connects TRBV2 to TRBJ2-7; TRBD1 matches 8 bases. V shed 8 bases and J 5 bases; nucleotides not matched to a gene: 8. CDR1 and CDR2 (germline): SNHLY, FYNNEI. The CDR3 totals 13 residues. CDR3 sequence (DNA): TGTGCCAGCTATAAAGACAGGGGCCACGAGCAGTACTTC. Protein: CASYKDRGHEQYF.

The rearrangement links TRBV5-1 to TRBJ2-2; a weak D match, TRBD1 (8 bases). Per germline, CDR1 SGHRS and CDR2 YFSETQ. V lost 4 bases and J lost 1, with 11 bases in between. The CDR3 is 15 residues long. CDR3 DNA sequence: TGCGCCAGCAGCAACAGGGGGGGGAACACCGGGGAGCTGTTTTTT. Translation gives CASSNRGGNTGELFF.

This chain connects TRBV7-6 to TRBJ2-7; TRBD2 might be the D (5 bases). V lost 4 bases and J lost 4, with 11 bases in between. CDR3 length equals 13 residues. Looked up from germline, CDR1 is SGHVS and CDR2 is FNYEAQ. Here the CDR3 reads CASSWGADYEQYF. DNA for the CDR3: TGTGCCAGCAGCTGGGGAGCGGATTACGAGCAGTACTTC.

This chain links TRBV28 with TRBJ1-5; D is undetermined. V was cut by 6 bases and J by 0 bases, with 9 bases left in between. The CDR3 sequence is 14 residues long. Germline lookup yields CDR1 MDHEN and CDR2 SYDVKM. This chain's CDR3 is CASRTDYSNQPQHF. As DNA, the CDR3 is TGTGCCAGCAGGACGGACTATAGCAATCAGCCCCAGCATTTT.

This sequence joins TRBV7-2 and TRBJ2-1; 12 bases align to TRBD2. Germline values: CDR1 SGHTA, CDR2 FQGNSA. The CDR3 runs 15 residues. V gave up 6 bases and J gave up 7 bases; unmatched junction bases: 7. The CDR3 here is CASRLLAGGGNEQFF. The DNA for the CDR3 is TGTGCCAGCAGACTACTAGCGGGGGGCGGAAATGAGCAGTTCTTC.